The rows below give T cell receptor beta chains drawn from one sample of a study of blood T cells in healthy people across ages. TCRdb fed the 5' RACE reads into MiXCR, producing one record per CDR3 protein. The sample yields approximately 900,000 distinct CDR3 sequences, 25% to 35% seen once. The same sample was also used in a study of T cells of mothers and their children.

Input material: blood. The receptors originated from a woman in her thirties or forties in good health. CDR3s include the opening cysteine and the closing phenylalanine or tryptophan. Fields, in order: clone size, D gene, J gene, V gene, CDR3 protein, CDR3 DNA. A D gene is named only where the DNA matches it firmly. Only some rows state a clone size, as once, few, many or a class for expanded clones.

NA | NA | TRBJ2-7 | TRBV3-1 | CASSPWTNGVYEQYF | TGTGCCAGTAGCCCCTGGACTAACGGGGTCTACGAGCAGTACTTC
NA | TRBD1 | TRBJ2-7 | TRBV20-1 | CSAIDPGQGSYNEQYF | TGTAGTGCAATAGATCCGGGACAGGGGTCCTACAATGAGCAGTACTTC
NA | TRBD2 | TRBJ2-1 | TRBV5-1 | CASSLSGGDPYNEQFF | TGCGCCAGCAGCTTAAGCGGGGGGGACCCCTACAATGAGCAGTTCTTC
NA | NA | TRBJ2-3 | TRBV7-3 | CTSSQDRRTDTQYF | TGTACCAGCAGTCAGGACAGACGCACAGATACGCAGTATTTT
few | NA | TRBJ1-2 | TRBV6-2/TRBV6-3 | CASAQAGYGYTF | TGTGCCAGCGCCCAAGCGGGCTATGGCTACACCTTC
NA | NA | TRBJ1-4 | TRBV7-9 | CASSSSGRGANEKLFF | TGTGCCAGCAGCTCCTCCGGCAGGGGCGCTAATGAAAAACTGTTTTTT
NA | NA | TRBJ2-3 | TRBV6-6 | CASSYDLMVNEKLYF | TGTGCCAGCAGTTACGATCTAATGGTTAATGAAAAACTGTATTTT
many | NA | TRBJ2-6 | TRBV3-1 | CASRQVIKTGDSGANVLTF | TGTGCCAGCAGACAAGTTATAAAGACGGGAGACTCTGGGGCCAACGTCCTGACTTTC
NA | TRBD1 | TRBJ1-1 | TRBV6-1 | CASSEYLTGTLRAFF | TGTGCCAGCAGTGAATATTTGACAGGGACCTTGAGAGCTTTCTTT
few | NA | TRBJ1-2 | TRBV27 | CASRPKTGLGYYGYTF | TGTGCCAGCAGGCCAAAAACAGGGTTAGGTTACTATGGCTACACCTTC
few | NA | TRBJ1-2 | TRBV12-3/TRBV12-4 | CASRTSRDGPRHTF | TGTGCCAGCAGAACCTCAAGGGACGGGCCCAGACACACCTTC
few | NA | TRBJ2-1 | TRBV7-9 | CASSLVAVEQFF | TGTGCCAGCAGCTTAGTCGCCGTTGAGCAGTTCTTC
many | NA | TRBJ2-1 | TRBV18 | CASSSRTEAREQFF | TGTGCCAGCTCATCTAGGACAGAAGCAAGGGAGCAGTTCTTC
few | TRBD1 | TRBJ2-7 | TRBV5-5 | CASSWGQHYEQYF | TGTGCCAGCAGCTGGGGACAGCACTACGAGCAGTACTTC
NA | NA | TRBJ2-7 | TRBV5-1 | CASSPPGARSYEQYF | TGCGCCAGCAGCCCTCCCGGGGCTCGCTCCTACGAGCAGTACTTC
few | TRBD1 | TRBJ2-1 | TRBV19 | CASGTRDRVNEQFF | TGTGCCAGTGGGACCCGGGACAGAGTCAATGAGCAGTTCTTC
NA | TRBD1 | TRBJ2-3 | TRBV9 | CASTCGPGQARDTQYF | TGTGCCAGCACCTGCGGCCCGGGACAGGCCCGGGATACGCAGTATTTT